This is a list of T cell receptor beta chains from one sample in a study of control samples from healthy donors and cancer patients. TCRdb's copy holds only in-frame clones and misses some; the assay was immunoSEQ multiplex PCR. The table lists over 65,000 clones, about 89% of them singletons. Sequenced input: PBMCs. The receptors were gathered from a woman aged 45-65 years with colorectal cancer. CDR3s include the opening cysteine and the closing phenylalanine or tryptophan. The D gene is left open where the match is weak. The size entry is marked missing in some rows and otherwise reads once, few, many or a size class.

abundance: .
v_gene: TRBV12-2
d_gene: .
j_gene: TRBJ1-3
CDR3aa: CASRLADRAERTIYF

abundance: .
v_gene: TRBV27
d_gene: TRBD1
j_gene: TRBJ1-5
CDR3aa: CASSTGGINQPQHF

abundance: .
v_gene: TRBV30
d_gene: TRBD1
j_gene: TRBJ1-2
CDR3aa: CAWSSGGPGYTF

abundance: .
v_gene: TRBV19
d_gene: .
j_gene: TRBJ2-2
CDR3aa: CASTGTGELFF

abundance: .
v_gene: TRBV7-2
d_gene: .
j_gene: TRBJ2-5
CDR3aa: CASSFEDTRRSQYF

abundance: .
v_gene: TRBV6-5
d_gene: .
j_gene: TRBJ2-1
CDR3aa: CASSPSGPYNEQFF

abundance: .
v_gene: TRBV7-2
d_gene: .
j_gene: TRBJ2-1
CDR3aa: CASSLSGATPHEQFF

abundance: .
v_gene: TRBV5-6
d_gene: TRBD1
j_gene: TRBJ1-4
CDR3aa: CASSLTGGFYEKLFF

abundance: .
v_gene: TRBV7-2
d_gene: .
j_gene: TRBJ2-1
CDR3aa: CASSLAGGHKFF

abundance: .
v_gene: TRBV6-1
d_gene: .
j_gene: TRBJ2-5
CDR3aa: CASSERGSTVSKETQYF

abundance: .
v_gene: TRBV9
d_gene: .
j_gene: TRBJ2-5
CDR3aa: CASSVSTGLGQETQYF

abundance: .
v_gene: TRBV20-1
d_gene: TRBD2
j_gene: TRBJ2-3
CDR3aa: CSASSGGSTDTQYF

abundance: .
v_gene: TRBV5-4
d_gene: .
j_gene: TRBJ2-5
CDR3aa: CASSRPGRQETQYF

abundance: .
v_gene: TRBV5-1
d_gene: .
j_gene: TRBJ2-2
CDR3aa: CASRTEGNTGELFF

abundance: .
v_gene: TRBV19
d_gene: .
j_gene: TRBJ2-3
CDR3aa: CASSIGSGDTRTDTQYF

abundance: .
v_gene: TRBV3-1/TRBV3-2
d_gene: .
j_gene: TRBJ2-3
CDR3aa: CASSQDKVGRTDTQYF

abundance: .
v_gene: TRBV2
d_gene: TRBD1
j_gene: TRBJ1-2
CDR3aa: CASSPPRDRGYGYTF

abundance: .
v_gene: TRBV30
d_gene: .
j_gene: TRBJ1-5
CDR3aa: CAWSVNGGYSNQPQHF

abundance: .
v_gene: TRBV3-1/TRBV3-2
d_gene: TRBD1
j_gene: TRBJ2-2
CDR3aa: CASSQARTGYTGELFF

abundance: once
v_gene: TRBV5-5
d_gene: .
j_gene: TRBJ2-6
CDR3aa: CASSQISSGANVLTF

abundance: .
v_gene: TRBV5-1
d_gene: TRBD1
j_gene: TRBJ1-3
CDR3aa: CASSLSDRATGNTIYF

abundance: few
v_gene: TRBV29-1
d_gene: .
j_gene: TRBJ1-1
CDR3aa: CSVGQPMNTEAFF

abundance: .
v_gene: TRBV6-1
d_gene: .
j_gene: TRBJ1-1
CDR3aa: CASSEVGSGPRDSEAFF

abundance: .
v_gene: TRBV28
d_gene: .
j_gene: TRBJ1-1
CDR3aa: CASSVLNEAFF

abundance: .
v_gene: TRBV28
d_gene: TRBD1
j_gene: TRBJ1-5
CDR3aa: CASSPSTGPYQPQHF

abundance: .
v_gene: TRBV10-2
d_gene: TRBD1
j_gene: TRBJ1-2
CDR3aa: CASRPSGGSYGYTF

abundance: .
v_gene: TRBV13
d_gene: TRBD1
j_gene: TRBJ2-3
CDR3aa: CASSFGTATDTQYF

abundance: .
v_gene: TRBV19
d_gene: .
j_gene: TRBJ2-5
CDR3aa: CASSIGGKETQYF

abundance: .
v_gene: TRBV2
d_gene: .
j_gene: TRBJ1-2
CDR3aa: CASSLLDINGYTF

abundance: once
v_gene: TRBV18
d_gene: .
j_gene: TRBJ1-5
CDR3aa: CASSPARGGNQPQHF

abundance: once
v_gene: TRBV7-9
d_gene: .
j_gene: TRBJ1-2
CDR3aa: CASSLSQVNYGYTF

abundance: .
v_gene: TRBV28
d_gene: .
j_gene: TRBJ2-5
CDR3aa: CASSLRPQETQYF

abundance: .
v_gene: TRBV9
d_gene: .
j_gene: TRBJ1-6
CDR3aa: CASSVGSKVRNSPLHF

abundance: .
v_gene: TRBV28
d_gene: .
j_gene: TRBJ1-2
CDR3aa: CASSSRGYGYTF

abundance: few
v_gene: TRBV9
d_gene: .
j_gene: TRBJ1-5
CDR3aa: CASSVEGIDQPQHF

abundance: .
v_gene: TRBV3-1/TRBV3-2
d_gene: .
j_gene: TRBJ1-1
CDR3aa: CASSQDNGAAFF

abundance: once
v_gene: TRBV10-3
d_gene: TRBD1
j_gene: TRBJ2-2
CDR3aa: CAISPGTANTGELFF

abundance: .
v_gene: TRBV5-1
d_gene: TRBD1
j_gene: TRBJ1-5
CDR3aa: CASSLEGADYQPQHF

abundance: .
v_gene: TRBV19
d_gene: TRBD2
j_gene: TRBJ2-1
CDR3aa: CASTRVTGLAGNEQFF